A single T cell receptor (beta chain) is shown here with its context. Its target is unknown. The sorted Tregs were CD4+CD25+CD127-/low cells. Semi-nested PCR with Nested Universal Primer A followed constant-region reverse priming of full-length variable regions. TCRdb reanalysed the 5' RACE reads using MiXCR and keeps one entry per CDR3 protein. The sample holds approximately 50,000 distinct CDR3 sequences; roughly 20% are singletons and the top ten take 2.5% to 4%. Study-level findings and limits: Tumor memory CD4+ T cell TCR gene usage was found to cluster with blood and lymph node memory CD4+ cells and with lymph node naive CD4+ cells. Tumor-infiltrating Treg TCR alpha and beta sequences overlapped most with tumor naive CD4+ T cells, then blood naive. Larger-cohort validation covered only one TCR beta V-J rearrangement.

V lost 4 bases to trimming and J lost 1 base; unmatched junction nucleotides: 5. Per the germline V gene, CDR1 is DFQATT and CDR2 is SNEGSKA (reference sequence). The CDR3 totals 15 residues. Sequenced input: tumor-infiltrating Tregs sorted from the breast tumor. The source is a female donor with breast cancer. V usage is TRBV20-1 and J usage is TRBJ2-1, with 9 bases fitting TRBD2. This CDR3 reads CSAKTSGLSYNEQFF. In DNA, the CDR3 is TGCAGTGCTAAGACTAGCGGCCTATCCTACAATGAGCAGTTCTTC.